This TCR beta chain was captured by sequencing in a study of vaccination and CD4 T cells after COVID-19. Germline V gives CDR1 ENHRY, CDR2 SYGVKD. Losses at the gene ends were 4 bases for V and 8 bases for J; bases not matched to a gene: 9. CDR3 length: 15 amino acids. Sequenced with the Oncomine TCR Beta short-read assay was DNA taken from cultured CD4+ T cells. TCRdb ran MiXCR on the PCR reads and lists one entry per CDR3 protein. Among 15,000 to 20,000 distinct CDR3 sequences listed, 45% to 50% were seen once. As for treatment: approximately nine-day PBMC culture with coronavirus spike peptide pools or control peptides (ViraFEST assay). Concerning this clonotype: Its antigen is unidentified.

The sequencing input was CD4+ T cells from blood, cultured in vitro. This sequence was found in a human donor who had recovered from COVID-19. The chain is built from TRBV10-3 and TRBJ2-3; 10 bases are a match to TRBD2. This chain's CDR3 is CAISGTSGGFFTQYF. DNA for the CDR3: TGTGCCATCAGTGGGACTAGCGGAGGGTTTTTTACGCAGTATTTT.